The 28 T cell receptor beta chains presented below share a single source sample, sequenced in a study of blood T cell repertoires in COVID-19. The repertoire was sequenced with immunoSEQ multiplex PCR; TCRdb's copy has only in-frame clones and lacks some. In the table there are 80,000 or so clones, approximately 90% of which are singletons. Sequenced: peripheral blood. These TCRs come from a man in his forties or fifties with acute or convalescent COVID-19.

The V call is TRBV6-5, the J call TRBJ1-5; TRBD1 is a possible D gene (5 bases). Germline V gene sequence: CDR1 MNHEY, CDR2 SVGAGI. Trimming stripped 5 bases from V and 5 bases from J, with 10 bases between. The CDR3 is 13 amino acids. CDR3 region: CASSLKTDQPQHF. The CDR3 coding sequence is TGTGCCAGCAGTCTTAAGACAGATCAGCCCCAGCATTTT.

The chain joins TRBV28 to TRBJ2-4; D possibly corresponds to TRBD1 (5 bases). The CDR3 is made up of 13 amino acids. The germline gives CDR1 MDHEN, CDR2 SYDVKM. Trimming pared 3 bases from V and 6 bases from J, leaving 9 bases between. In DNA, the CDR3 is TGTGCCAGCAGTTTTAGGGGAACAAACATTCAGTACTTC. As protein: CASSFRGTNIQYF.

The V call is TRBV3-1 (or the pseudogene TRBV3-2), the J call TRBJ1-1; 7 bases match TRBD1. Germline CDR1 LGHDT, CDR2 YNNKEL (reference sequence). The CDR3 has 12 amino acids. The J segment lost 3 bases and the V segment lost 11 bases, leaving 6 bases of the junction unmatched. The CDR3: CALETGHTEAFF. The DNA for the CDR3 is TGTGCCTTGGAGACAGGGCACACTGAAGCTTTCTTT.

This clone was seen just once. This rearrangement joins TRBV18 to TRBJ2-1; no definite D call. The CDR3 runs 13 residues. V was clipped by 1 base and J by 4 bases, with 5 bases between them. Per the germline V gene, CDR1 is KGHSH and CDR2 is LQKENI. The CDR3 sequence: CASSPRAYNEQFF. CDR3 DNA sequence: TGTGCCAGCTCACCACGGGCTTACAATGAGCAGTTCTTC.

The V gene is TRBV5-1, the J gene TRBJ1-1; weak D call: TRBD1 (5 bases). Per germline, CDR1 SGHRS and CDR2 YFSETQ. CDR3 length equals 16 residues. Trimming shortened V by 0 bases and J by 4 bases, and 16 bases separated the two germline ends. The CDR3 region has the DNA TGCGCCAGCAGCTTGGTACGAGGGGACTTGAGCACTGAAGCTTTCTTT. It translates to CASSLVRGDLSTEAFF.

In its sample, this clone was seen once. The CDR3 spells CASSEYGGTGTDTQYF. The DNA of the CDR3 is TGCGCCAGCAGTGAATACGGGGGAACCGGCACAGATACGCAGTATTTT. The rearrangement uses TRBV10-1 and TRBJ2-3; perhaps TRBD2 as D (6 bases). The germline V gene has CDR1 WNHNN and CDR2 SYGVQD (reference sequence). Between the trimmed V and J ends, which lost 3 bases and 1 base, there was a span of 14 bases. This CDR3 has 16 amino acids.

The chain couples TRBV19 to TRBJ1-5; TRBD1 matches at 7 bases. The trim removed 0 bases at V and 6 bases at J, leaving 8 bases unmatched. CDR1 and CDR2 (germline): LNHDA, SQIVND (reference sequence). The CDR3 contains 16 residues. The CDR3 loop is CASSIDPGGYRQPQHF. The CDR3 bases are TGTGCCAGTAGTATAGACCCAGGGGGGTATCGTCAGCCCCAGCATTTT.

The chain recombines TRBV5-6 with TRBJ1-1; D is perhaps TRBD1 (6 bases). Germline-derived CDR1 and CDR2 are SGHDT and YYEEEE. Trimming took 1 base from V and 6 from J, leaving 19 bases between them. CDR3 length: 16 amino acids. The CDR3 coding sequence is TGTGCCAGCAGCTTGCTAACGCCGGACAGAGTGTCTGAAGCTTTCTTT. Translated: CASSLLTPDRVSEAFF.

CDR3 nucleotide sequence: TGTGCCAGCAGCTTGCTTCGGGGGGCGACCACCGGGGAGCTGTTTTTT. Translation gives CASSLLRGATTGELFF. The V gene is TRBV5-8, the J gene TRBJ2-2; D might be TRBD2 (7 bases). This CDR3 region has 16 residues. V was cut by 1 base and J by 4 bases, with 14 bases left in between. CDR1 is SGHTS and CDR2 is YDEGEE in the germline V gene.

This chain links TRBV6-2 or TRBV6-3 with TRBJ1-2; no clear D gene. V lost 2 bases to trimming and J lost 5 bases, with 9 bases between them. In germline, CDR1 is MNHEY, CDR2 SVGEGT. The CDR3 covers 13 residues. The CDR3 is CASSYRWEYGYTF. The CDR3, as DNA: TGTGCCAGCAGTTACAGGTGGGAGTATGGCTACACCTTC.

The sample holds one count of this clone. This chain uses TRBV9 with TRBJ1-4; D may be TRBD1 (5 bases). The CDR3 extends over 18 amino acids. V shed 1 base and J shed 3 bases, with 19 bases lying between them. Germline V CDR1 and CDR2: SGDLS, YYNGEE. The CDR3 sequence is CASSVSASLGASNEKLFF. CDR3 in DNA: TGTGCCAGCAGCGTATCCGCCTCATTAGGGGCGTCTAATGAAAAACTGTTTTTT.

This chain links TRBV2 with TRBJ2-3, with TRBD2 as a possible D gene (6 bases). The CDR3 extends over 15 amino acids. CDR1 is SNHLY, CDR2 FYNNEI, per germline. V was trimmed by 6 bases and J by 0 bases, leaving 13 bases between them. The CDR3 sequence: CASRRLDPSTDTQYF. The CDR3 DNA reads as TGTGCCAGCAGGAGACTAGATCCCAGCACAGATACGCAGTATTTT.

J is TRBJ1-2 and V is TRBV2, with D maybe TRBD1 (6 bases). Germline V lookup: CDR1 SNHLY, CDR2 FYNNEI. V was pared by 2 bases and J by 6 bases, with 10 bases between. This CDR3 has 13 residues. The CDR3 region has the DNA TGTGCCAGCAGTGAAACCAGGACAGATGGCTACACCTTC. It codes for CASSETRTDGYTF.

This clone showed up just once. The J gene is TRBJ2-3, the V gene TRBV11-2; the D is unclear. The CDR3 contains 13 residues. From germline, CDR1 is SGHAT and CDR2 FQNNGV. V lost 5 bases, J lost 6 bases, and 12 bases lay in between. CDR3 in amino acids: CASSLRPSDTQYF. The CDR3 nucleotides read TGTGCCAGCAGCCTGAGGCCTTCTGATACGCAGTATTTT.

The chain employs TRBV6-1 and TRBJ1-1, with D uncertain. The CDR3 is made up of 16 amino acids. Trimming shortened V by 0 bases and J by 0 bases, and 11 bases separated the two germline ends. The germline gives CDR1 MNHNS, CDR2 SASEGT. The CDR3 region has the DNA TGTGCCAGCAGTGAAGCGCTAAGAATAATGAACACTGAAGCTTTCTTT. Translated, it gives CASSEALRIMNTEAFF.

This clone was recorded once. The chain is built from TRBV10-2 and TRBJ2-1; weak D call: TRBD1 (5 bases). CDR1 and CDR2 from the germline V gene are WSHSY and SAAADI. V was clipped by 6 bases and J by 5 bases, with 20 bases between them. CDR3 length: 16 amino acids. The DNA for the CDR3 is TGCGCCAGCAGCGACCTGCTGCGACAGAGCAACAATGAGCAGTTCTTC. Translating it yields CASSDLLRQSNNEQFF.

V gene TRBV5-1 combines with J gene TRBJ2-1, with TRBD2 matching 9 bases. Germline V gene data show CDR1 as SGHRS and CDR2 as YFSETQ. The CDR3 runs to 14 residues. The V and J ends lost 0 bases and 9 bases, in that order; junction bases with no gene match: 4. DNA for the CDR3: TGCGCCAGCAGCTTGGTAGCGGGAGAGGCTGAGCAGTTCTTC. Translating it yields CASSLVAGEAEQFF.

V is TRBV5-1 and J is TRBJ2-1; D uncertain. The CDR3 covers 16 residues. Germline-derived CDR1 and CDR2 are SGHRS and YFSETQ. Trimming stripped 2 bases from V and 0 bases from J, with 12 bases between. The CDR3, as DNA: TGCGCCAGCAGCTTAGGCCAGGCCAGCTCCTACAATGAGCAGTTCTTC. It encodes CASSLGQASSYNEQFF.

The chain couples TRBV28 to TRBJ2-1, with D tentatively TRBD2 (6 bases). V gave up 2 bases and J gave up 2 bases, with 10 bases separating them. The CDR3 runs to 15 residues. From germline, CDR1 is MDHEN and CDR2 SYDVKM. Here the CDR3 reads CASSLVGGTYNEQFF. DNA of the CDR3: TGTGCCAGCAGTTTAGTGGGAGGAACCTACAATGAGCAGTTCTTC.

The V and J genes are TRBV7-9 and TRBJ2-2, with D perhaps TRBD1 (5 bases). Trimming took off 2 bases at V and 5 bases at J, with 12 bases between the two ends. The CDR3 is made up of 15 amino acids. CDR1 and CDR2 (germline): SEHNR, FQNEAQ (reference sequence). The CDR3 here is CASSLLAGPTGELFF. CDR3 DNA sequence: TGTGCCAGCAGCTTATTGGCAGGGCCAACCGGGGAGCTGTTTTTT. The variable domain in full, with the rest retrieved from reference TRBV7-9 and TRBJ2-2, is DTGVSQNPRHKITKRGQNVTFRCDPISEHNRLYWYRQTLGQGPEFLTYFQNEAQLEKSRLLSDRFSAERPKGSFSTLEIQRTEQGDSAMYLCASSLLAGPTGELFFGEGSRLTVL.

The gene calls are TRBV5-4 and TRBJ1-2, with D possibly matching TRBD1 (6 bases). Germline lookup yields CDR1 SGHNT and CDR2 YYREEE (reference sequence). CDR3 size: 13 residues. The V end was cut by 5 bases, the J end by 5 bases, with 13 bases between. CDR3: CASSNRELYGYTF. The CDR3 DNA reads as TGTGCCAGCAGTAACAGGGAATTATATGGCTACACCTTC.

The V call is TRBV28, the J call TRBJ1-5; possibly TRBD1 for D (5 bases). The CDR3 extends over 15 amino acids. Trimming took off 7 bases at V and 4 bases at J, with 17 bases between the two ends. The germline CDR1 and CDR2 sequences are MDHEN and SYDVKM. The CDR3 loop is CASIPVGGWNQPQHF. The CDR3 DNA is TGTGCCAGCATCCCGGTGGGGGGATGGAATCAGCCCCAGCATTTT.

This clone showed up just a few times. J is TRBJ2-1 and V is TRBV2; 8 bases match TRBD1. The CDR3 is made up of 13 amino acids. In germline, CDR1 is SNHLY, CDR2 FYNNEI. J was trimmed by 15 bases and V by 0 bases; bases with no gene match: 7. The CDR3 region is CASSEAERQGLFF. The CDR3 coding sequence is TGTGCCAGCAGTGAAGCGGAGAGACAGGGGCTGTTCTTC.

The chain has TRBV28 and TRBJ1-3; D is perhaps TRBD1 (5 bases). Between the trimmed V and J ends, which lost 1 base and 5 bases, there was a span of 9 bases. This CDR3 comprises 14 residues. Per the germline V gene, CDR1 is MDHEN and CDR2 is SYDVKM. The CDR3 spells CASSLSRGRNTIYF. The CDR3 DNA follows: TGTGCCAGCAGTTTATCCCGGGGGAGAAACACCATATATTTT.

V gene TRBV14 combines with J gene TRBJ1-3; TRBD1 is a possible D gene (6 bases). The CDR3 is made up of 16 amino acids. Germline V CDR1 and CDR2: SGHDN, FVKESK. Trimming removed 0 bases from V and 3 bases from J, with 12 bases in between. CDR3 bases: TGTGCCAGCAGCCAAGAAAACAGGGTAAGTGGAAACACCATATATTTT. Translation: CASSQENRVSGNTIYF.

This chain uses TRBV11-3 with TRBJ2-2; D unclear. The CDR3 is 11 residues long. Trimming took off 8 bases at V and 5 bases at J, with 6 bases between the two ends. In germline, CDR1 is SGHNT, CDR2 YENEEA. The DNA for the CDR3 is TGTGCCAGCTCAAATACCGGGGAGCTGTTTTTT. Encoded protein: CASSNTGELFF.

V usage is TRBV7-9 and J usage is TRBJ2-4; TRBD1 is a possible D gene (5 bases). The CDR3 sequence is 19 residues long. V lost 5 bases and J lost 6, with 29 bases in between. CDR1 and CDR2 from the germline V gene are SEHNR and FQNEAQ (reference sequence). CDR3 sequence (DNA): TGTGCCAGCAGCGCCGTTTTTAGAGACGGACCGTACCAGGGAAACATTCAGTACTTC. Protein: CASSAVFRDGPYQGNIQYF.

The gene calls are TRBV20-1 and TRBJ1-5; D perhaps matches TRBD1 (5 bases). Trimming removed 3 bases from V and 5 bases from J, with 14 bases in between. Germline V gene sequence: CDR1 DFQATT, CDR2 SNEGSKA (reference sequence). This CDR3 comprises 14 residues. The CDR3 coding sequence is TGCAGTGCTAGTACGGGGGGAGGTTATCAGCCCCAGCATTTT. This sequence encodes CSASTGGGYQPQHF.